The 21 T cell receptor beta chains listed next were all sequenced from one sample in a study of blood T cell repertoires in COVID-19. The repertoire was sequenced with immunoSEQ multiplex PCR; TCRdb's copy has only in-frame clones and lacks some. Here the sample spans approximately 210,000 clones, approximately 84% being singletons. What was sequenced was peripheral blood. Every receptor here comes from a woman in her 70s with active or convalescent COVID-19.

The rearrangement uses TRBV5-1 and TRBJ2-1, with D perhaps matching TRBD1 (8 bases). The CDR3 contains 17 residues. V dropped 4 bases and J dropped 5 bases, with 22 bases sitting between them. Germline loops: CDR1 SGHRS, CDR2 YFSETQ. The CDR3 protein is CASSLAYGQGGDNEQFF. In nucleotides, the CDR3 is TGCGCCAGCAGCCTTGCCTACGGACAGGGAGGGGACAATGAGCAGTTCTTC. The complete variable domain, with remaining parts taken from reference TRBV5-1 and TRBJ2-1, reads KAGVTQTPRYLIKTRGQQVTLSCSPISGHRSVSWYQQTPGQGLQFLFEYFSETQRNKGNFPGRFSGRQFSNSRSEMNVSTLELGDSALYLCASSLAYGQGGDNEQFFGPGTRLTVL.

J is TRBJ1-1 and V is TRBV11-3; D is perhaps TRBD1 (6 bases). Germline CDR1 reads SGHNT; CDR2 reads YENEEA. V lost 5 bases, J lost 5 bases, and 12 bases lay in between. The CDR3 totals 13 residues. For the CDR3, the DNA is TGTGCCAGCAGCCCAGGACAGTTTACTGAAGCTTTCTTT. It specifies CASSPGQFTEAFF.

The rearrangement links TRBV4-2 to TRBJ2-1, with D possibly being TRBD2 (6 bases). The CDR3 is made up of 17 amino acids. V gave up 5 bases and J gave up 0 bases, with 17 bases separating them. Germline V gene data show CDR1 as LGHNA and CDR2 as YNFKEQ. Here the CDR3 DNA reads TGTGCCAGCAGCGCGAGGGCGGGGATAAGCTCCTACAATGAGCAGTTCTTC. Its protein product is CASSARAGISSYNEQFF.

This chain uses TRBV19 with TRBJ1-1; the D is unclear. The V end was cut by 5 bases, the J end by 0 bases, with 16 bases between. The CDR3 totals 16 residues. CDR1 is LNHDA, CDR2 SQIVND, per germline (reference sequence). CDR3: CASSLHPGGMNTEAFF. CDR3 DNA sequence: TGTGCCAGTAGTCTACACCCCGGAGGCATGAACACTGAAGCTTTCTTT.

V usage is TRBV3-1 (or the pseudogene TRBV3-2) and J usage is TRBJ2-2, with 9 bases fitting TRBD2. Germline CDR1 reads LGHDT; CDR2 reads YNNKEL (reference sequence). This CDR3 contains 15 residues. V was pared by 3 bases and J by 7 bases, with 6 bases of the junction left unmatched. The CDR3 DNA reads TGTGCCAGCAGCCAGTTAGCGGGAGTAAACGGGGAGCTGTTTTTT. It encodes CASSQLAGVNGELFF.

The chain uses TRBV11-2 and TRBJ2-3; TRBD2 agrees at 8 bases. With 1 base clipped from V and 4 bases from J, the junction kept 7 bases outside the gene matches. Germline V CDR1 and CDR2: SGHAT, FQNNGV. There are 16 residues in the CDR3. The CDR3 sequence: CASSLGTSLFADTQYF. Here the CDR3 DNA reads TGTGCCAGCAGCTTAGGGACTAGCCTTTTTGCAGATACGCAGTATTTT. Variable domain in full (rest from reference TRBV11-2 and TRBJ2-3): EAGVAQSPRYKIIEKRQSVAFWCNPISGHATLYWYQQILGQGPKLLIQFQNNGVVDDSQLPKDRFSAERLKGVDSTLKIQPAKLEDSAVYLCASSLGTSLFADTQYFGPGTRLTVL.

The CDR3 region has the DNA TGTGCCAGCTCACCACTTGCTGGACTAGCCAAAAACATTCAGTACTTC. Residues: CASSPLAGLAKNIQYF. The rearrangement links TRBV18 to TRBJ2-4; D possibly corresponds to TRBD2 (5 bases). Trimming cost V 1 base and J 0 bases, with 10 bases left between them. The CDR3 has 16 residues. Germline-derived CDR1 and CDR2 are KGHSH and LQKENI.

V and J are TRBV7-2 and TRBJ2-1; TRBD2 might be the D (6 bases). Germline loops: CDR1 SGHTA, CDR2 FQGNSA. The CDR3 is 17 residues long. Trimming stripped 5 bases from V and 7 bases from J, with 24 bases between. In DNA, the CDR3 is TGTGCCAGCAGCCCCGAGCCCCTAGCGCCTTGGAGGAATGAGCAGTTCTTC. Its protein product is CASSPEPLAPWRNEQFF.

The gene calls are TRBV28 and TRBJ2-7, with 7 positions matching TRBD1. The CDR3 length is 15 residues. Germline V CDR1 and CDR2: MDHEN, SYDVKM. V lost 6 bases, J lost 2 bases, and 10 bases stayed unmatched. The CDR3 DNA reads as TGTGCCAGCAGACCGACCGGGACAGTGACCTACGAGCAGTACTTC. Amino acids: CASRPTGTVTYEQYF.

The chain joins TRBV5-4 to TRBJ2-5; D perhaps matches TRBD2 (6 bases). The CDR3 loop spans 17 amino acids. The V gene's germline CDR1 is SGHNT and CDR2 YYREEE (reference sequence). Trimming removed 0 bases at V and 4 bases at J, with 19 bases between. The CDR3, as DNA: TGTGCCAGCAGCTTGGCGGGGGTTGGTAGTTTACCAGAGACCCAGTACTTC. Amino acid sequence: CASSLAGVGSLPETQYF. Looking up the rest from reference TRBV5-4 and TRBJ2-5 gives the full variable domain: ETGVTQSPTHLIKTRGQQVTLRCSSQSGHNTVSWYQQALGQGPQFIFQYYREEENGRGNFPPRFSGLQFPNYSSELNVNALELDDSALYLCASSLAGVGSLPETQYFGPGTRLLVL.

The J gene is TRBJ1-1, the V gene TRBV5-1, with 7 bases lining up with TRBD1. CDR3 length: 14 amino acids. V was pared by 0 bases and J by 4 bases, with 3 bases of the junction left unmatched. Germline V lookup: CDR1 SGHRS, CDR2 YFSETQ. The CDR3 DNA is TGCGCCAGCAGCTTGGATCCAGGGGGCACTGAAGCTTTCTTT. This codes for CASSLDPGGTEAFF.

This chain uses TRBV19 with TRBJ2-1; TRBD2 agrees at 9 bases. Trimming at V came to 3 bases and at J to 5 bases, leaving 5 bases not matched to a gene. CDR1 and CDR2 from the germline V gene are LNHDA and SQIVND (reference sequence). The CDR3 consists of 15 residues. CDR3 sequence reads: CASSILAGVDNEQFF. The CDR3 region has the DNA TGTGCCAGTAGTATTTTAGCGGGAGTGGACAATGAGCAGTTCTTC.

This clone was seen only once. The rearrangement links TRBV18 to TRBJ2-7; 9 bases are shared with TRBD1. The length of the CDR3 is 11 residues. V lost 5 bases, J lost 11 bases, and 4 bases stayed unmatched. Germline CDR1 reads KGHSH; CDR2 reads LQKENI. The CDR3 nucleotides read TGTGCCAGCTCAAGTGGACAGGGGAAGTACTTC. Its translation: CASSSGQGKYF.

The CDR3 nucleotides read TGTGCCAGTAGTACGTCGGGACAGCTCTTCTATGGCTACACCTTC. It is translated as CASSTSGQLFYGYTF. J is TRBJ1-2 and V is TRBV19; 7 nucleotides agree with TRBD1. V was pared by 4 bases and J by 4 bases, with 9 bases of the junction left unmatched. Looked up from germline, CDR1 is LNHDA and CDR2 is SQIVND (reference sequence). CDR3 size: 15 residues.

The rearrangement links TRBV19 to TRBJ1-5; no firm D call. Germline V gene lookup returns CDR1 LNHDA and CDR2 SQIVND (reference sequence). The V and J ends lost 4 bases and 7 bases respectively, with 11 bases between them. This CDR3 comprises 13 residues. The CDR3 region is CASSTLTFQPQHF. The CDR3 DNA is TGTGCCAGTAGTACATTAACTTTCCAGCCCCAGCATTTT.

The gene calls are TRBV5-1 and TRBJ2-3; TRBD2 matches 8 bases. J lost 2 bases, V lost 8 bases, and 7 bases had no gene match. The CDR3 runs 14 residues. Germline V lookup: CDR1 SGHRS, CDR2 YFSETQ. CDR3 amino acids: CASRAGVVTDTQYF. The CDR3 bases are TGCGCCAGTAGAGCGGGAGTGGTCACAGATACGCAGTATTTT.

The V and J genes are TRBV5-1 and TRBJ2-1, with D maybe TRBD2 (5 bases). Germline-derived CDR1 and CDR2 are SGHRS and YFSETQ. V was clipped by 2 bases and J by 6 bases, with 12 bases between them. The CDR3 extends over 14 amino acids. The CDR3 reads CASSFVTRGNEQFF. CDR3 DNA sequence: TGCGCCAGCAGCTTCGTGACCCGGGGCAATGAGCAGTTCTTC.

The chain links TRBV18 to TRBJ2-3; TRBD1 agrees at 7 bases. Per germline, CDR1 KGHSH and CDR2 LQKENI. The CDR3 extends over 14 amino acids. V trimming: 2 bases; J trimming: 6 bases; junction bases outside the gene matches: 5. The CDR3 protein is CASSPSRQGDTQYF. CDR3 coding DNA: TGTGCCAGCTCACCATCACGACAGGGTGATACGCAGTATTTT.

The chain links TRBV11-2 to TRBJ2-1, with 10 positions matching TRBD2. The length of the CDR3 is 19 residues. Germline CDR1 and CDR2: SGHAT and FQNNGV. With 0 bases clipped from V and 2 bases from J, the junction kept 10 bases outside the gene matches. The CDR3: CASSLESRPSGRPYNEQFF. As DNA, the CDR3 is TGTGCCAGCAGCTTAGAGAGTAGGCCTAGCGGGAGACCCTACAATGAGCAGTTCTTC.

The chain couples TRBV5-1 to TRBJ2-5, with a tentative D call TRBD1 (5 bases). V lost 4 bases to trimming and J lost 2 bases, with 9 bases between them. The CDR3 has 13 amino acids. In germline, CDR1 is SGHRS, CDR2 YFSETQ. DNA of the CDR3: TGCGCCAGCAGCCCTCACAGGCAAGAGACCCAGTACTTC. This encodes CASSPHRQETQYF.

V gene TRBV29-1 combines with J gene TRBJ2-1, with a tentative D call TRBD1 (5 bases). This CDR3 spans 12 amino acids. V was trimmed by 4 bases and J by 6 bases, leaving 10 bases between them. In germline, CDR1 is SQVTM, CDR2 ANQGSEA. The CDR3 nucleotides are TGCAGCGTTGGGGGCCTTGGCAATGAGCAGTTCTTC. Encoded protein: CSVGGLGNEQFF.